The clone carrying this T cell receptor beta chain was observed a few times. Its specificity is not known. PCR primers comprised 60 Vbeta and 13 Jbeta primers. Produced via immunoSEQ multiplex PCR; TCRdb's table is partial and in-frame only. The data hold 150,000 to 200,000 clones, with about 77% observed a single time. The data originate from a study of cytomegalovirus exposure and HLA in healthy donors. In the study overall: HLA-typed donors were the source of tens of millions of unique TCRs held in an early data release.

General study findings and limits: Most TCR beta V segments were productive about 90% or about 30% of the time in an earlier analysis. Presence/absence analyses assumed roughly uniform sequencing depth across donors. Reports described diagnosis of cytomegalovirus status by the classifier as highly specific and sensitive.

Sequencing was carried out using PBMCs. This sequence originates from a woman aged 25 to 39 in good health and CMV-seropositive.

The CDR3 sequence is CASSDGSSYNEQFF. Written as DNA, the CDR3 is TGTGCCAGCAGCGACGGGAGCTCCTACAATGAGCAGTTCTTC. The rearrangement uses TRBV6-5 and TRBJ2-1, with a tentative D call TRBD2 (6 bases). Germline V gene lookup returns CDR1 MNHEY and CDR2 SVGAGI. Trimming took 6 bases from V and 0 from J, leaving 9 bases between them. The CDR3 length is 14 residues.